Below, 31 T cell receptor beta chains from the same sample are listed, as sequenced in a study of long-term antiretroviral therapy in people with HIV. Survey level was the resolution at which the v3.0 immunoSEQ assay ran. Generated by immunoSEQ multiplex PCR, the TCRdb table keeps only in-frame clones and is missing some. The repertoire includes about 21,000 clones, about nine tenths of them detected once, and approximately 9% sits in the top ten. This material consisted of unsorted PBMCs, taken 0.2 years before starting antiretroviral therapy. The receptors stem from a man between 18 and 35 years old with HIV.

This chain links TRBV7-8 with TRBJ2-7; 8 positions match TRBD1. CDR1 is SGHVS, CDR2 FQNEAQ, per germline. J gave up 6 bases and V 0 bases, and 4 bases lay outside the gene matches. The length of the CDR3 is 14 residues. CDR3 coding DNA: TGTGCCAGCAGCTTAGCGTGGGACAGGTCCGAGCAGTACTTC. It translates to CASSLAWDRSEQYF.

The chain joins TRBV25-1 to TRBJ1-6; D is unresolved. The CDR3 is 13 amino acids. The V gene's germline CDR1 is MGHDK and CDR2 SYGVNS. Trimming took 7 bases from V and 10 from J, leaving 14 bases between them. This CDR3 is CASTSGNRSPLHF. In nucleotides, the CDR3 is TGTGCCAGCACTTCGGGGAATCGCTCACCCCTCCACTTT. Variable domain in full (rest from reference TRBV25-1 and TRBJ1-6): EADIYQTPRYLVIGTGKKITLECSQTMGHDKMYWYQQDPGMELHLIHYSYGVNSTEKGDLSSESTVSRIRTEHFPLTLESARPSHTSQYLCASTSGNRSPLHFGNGTRLTVT.

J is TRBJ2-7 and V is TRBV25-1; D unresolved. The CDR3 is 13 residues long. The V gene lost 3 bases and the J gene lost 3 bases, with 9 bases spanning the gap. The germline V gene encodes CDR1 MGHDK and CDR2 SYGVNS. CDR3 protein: CASSDSTGYEQYF. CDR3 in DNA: TGTGCCAGCAGTGACTCGACCGGCTACGAGCAGTACTTC.

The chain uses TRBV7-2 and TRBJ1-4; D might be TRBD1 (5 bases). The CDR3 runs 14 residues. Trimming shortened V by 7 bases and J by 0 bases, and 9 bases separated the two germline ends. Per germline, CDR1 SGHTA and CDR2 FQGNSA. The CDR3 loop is CASKTGATNEKLFF. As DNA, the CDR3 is TGTGCCAGCAAAACGGGGGCAACTAATGAAAAACTGTTTTTT.

The CDR3 DNA sequence: TGTGCCAGCACCCCATGGGGCGAAGATACGCAGTATTTT. This codes for CASTPWGEDTQYF. The chain combines TRBV5-4 with TRBJ2-3; D possibly corresponds to TRBD1 (5 bases). The CDR3 runs 13 residues. Germline assignment: CDR1 SGHNT and CDR2 YYREEE (reference sequence). Trimming cost V 6 bases and J 5 bases, with 13 bases left between them.

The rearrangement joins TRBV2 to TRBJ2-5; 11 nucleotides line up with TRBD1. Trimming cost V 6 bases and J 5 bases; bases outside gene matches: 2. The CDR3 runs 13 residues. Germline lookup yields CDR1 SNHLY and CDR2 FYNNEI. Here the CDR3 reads CASRGTGGETQYF. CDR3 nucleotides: TGTGCCAGCAGGGGGACAGGGGGGGAGACCCAGTACTTC.

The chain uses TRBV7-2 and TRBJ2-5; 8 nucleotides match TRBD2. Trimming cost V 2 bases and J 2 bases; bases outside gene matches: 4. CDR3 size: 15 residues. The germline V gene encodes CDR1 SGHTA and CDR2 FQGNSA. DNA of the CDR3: TGTGCCAGCAGCTTAACGGGGGGGCGGCAAGAGACCCAGTACTTC. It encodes CASSLTGGRQETQYF.

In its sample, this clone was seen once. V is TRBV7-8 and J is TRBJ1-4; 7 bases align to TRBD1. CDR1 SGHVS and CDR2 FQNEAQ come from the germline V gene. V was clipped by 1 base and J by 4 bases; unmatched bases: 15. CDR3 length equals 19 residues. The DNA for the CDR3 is TGTGCCAGCAGCTTAGAGTCGGGGGCAGGGGGAGGGAATAATGAAAAACTGTTTTTT. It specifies CASSLESGAGGGNNEKLFF.

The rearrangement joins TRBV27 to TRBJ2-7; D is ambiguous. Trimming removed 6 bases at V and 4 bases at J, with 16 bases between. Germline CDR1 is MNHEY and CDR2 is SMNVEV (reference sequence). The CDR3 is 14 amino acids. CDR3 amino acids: CASSPTYPPYEQYF. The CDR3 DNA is TGTGCCAGCAGCCCCACCTATCCCCCTTACGAGCAGTACTTC.

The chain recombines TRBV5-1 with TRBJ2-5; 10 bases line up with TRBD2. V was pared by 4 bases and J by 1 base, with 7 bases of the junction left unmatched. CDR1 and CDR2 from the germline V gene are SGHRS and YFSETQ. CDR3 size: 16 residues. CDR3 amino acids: CASSHLAGDRQETQYF. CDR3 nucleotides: TGCGCCAGCAGCCATCTAGCGGGAGACCGCCAAGAGACCCAGTACTTC.

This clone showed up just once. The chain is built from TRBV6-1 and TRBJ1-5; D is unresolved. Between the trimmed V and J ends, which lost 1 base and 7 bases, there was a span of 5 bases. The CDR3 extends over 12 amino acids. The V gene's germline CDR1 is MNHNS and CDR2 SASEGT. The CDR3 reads CASSEGQQPQHF. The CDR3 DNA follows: TGTGCCAGCAGTGAAGGGCAGCAGCCCCAGCATTTT.

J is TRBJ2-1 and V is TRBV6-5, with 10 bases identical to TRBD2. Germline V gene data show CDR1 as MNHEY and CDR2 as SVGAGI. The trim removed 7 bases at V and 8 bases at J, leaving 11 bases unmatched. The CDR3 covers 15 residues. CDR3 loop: CASTRIAGGLHEQFF. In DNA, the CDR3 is TGTGCCAGCACTAGAATAGCGGGAGGACTTCATGAGCAGTTCTTC.

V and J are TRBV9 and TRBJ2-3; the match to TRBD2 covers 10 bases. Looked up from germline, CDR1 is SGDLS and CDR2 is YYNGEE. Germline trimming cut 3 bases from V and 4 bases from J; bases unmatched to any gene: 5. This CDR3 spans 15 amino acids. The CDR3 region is CASSASGGAADTQYF. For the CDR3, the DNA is TGTGCCAGCAGCGCCAGCGGGGGGGCTGCAGATACGCAGTATTTT. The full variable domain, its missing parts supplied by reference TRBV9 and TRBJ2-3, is DSGVTQTPKHLITATGQRVTLRCSPRSGDLSVYWYQQSLDQGLQFLIQYYNGEERAKGNILERFSAQQFPDLHSELNLSSLELGDSALYFCASSASGGAADTQYFGPGTRLTVL.

CDR3 region: CAWSVRGGTGELFF. DNA for the CDR3: TGTGCCTGGAGTGTACGCGGGGGCACCGGGGAGCTGTTTTTT. This chain joins TRBV30 and TRBJ2-2; 7 nucleotides align to TRBD2. CDR1 is GTSNPN, CDR2 SVGIG, per germline (reference sequence). This CDR3 has 14 amino acids. The V and J ends lost 0 bases and 4 bases, in that order; junction bases with no gene match: 2.

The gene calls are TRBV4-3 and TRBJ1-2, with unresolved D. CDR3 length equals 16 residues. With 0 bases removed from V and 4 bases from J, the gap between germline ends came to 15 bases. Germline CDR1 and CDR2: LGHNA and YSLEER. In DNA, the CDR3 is TGCGCCAGCAGCCAAGAAGCGGGTCGAAAGGGCTATGGCTACACCTTC. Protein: CASSQEAGRKGYGYTF.

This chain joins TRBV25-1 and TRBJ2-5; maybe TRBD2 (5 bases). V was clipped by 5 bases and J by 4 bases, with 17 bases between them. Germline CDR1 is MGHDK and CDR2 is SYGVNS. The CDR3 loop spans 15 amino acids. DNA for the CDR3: TGTGCCAGCAGTCCCCCCGGACTTCTCACAGAGACCCAGTACTTC. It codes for CASSPPGLLTETQYF.

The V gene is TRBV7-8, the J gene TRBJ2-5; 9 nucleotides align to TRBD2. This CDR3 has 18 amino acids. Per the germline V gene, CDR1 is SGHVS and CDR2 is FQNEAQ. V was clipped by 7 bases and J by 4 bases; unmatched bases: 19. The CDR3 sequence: CASIPGRVAGGLGETQYF. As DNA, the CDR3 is TGTGCCAGCATCCCCGGTCGTGTTGCGGGAGGGCTGGGAGAGACCCAGTACTTC.

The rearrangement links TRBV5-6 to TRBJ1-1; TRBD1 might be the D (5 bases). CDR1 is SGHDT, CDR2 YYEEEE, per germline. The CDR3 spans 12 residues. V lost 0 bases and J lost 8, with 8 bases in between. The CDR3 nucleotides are TGTGCCAGCAGCTTGGGGGGCAGAGAAGCTTTCTTT. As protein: CASSLGGREAFF.

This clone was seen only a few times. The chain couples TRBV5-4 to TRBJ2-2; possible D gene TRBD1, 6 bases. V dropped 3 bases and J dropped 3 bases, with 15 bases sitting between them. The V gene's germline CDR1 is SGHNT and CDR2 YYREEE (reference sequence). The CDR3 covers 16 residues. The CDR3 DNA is TGTGCCAGCAGCTCAATCGGTACAGGGTACACCGGGGAGCTGTTTTTT. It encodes CASSSIGTGYTGELFF. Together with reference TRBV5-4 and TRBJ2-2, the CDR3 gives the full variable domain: ETGVTQSPTHLIKTRGQQVTLRCSSQSGHNTVSWYQQALGQGPQFIFQYYREEENGRGNFPPRFSGLQFPNYSSELNVNALELDDSALYLCASSSIGTGYTGELFFGEGSRLTVL.

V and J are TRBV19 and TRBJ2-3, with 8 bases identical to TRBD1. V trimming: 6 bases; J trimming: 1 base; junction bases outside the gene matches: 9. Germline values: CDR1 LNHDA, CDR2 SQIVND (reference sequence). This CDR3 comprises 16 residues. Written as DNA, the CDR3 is TGTGCCAGTAGCCCGAACAGGGGGAAGGGCACAGATACGCAGTATTTT. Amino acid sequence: CASSPNRGKGTDTQYF.

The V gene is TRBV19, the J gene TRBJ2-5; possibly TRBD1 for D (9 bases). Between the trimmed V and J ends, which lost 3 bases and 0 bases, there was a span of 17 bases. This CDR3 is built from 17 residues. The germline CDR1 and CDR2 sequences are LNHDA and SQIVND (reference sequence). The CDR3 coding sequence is TGTGCCAGTAGTATTAGCGGGGACAGGGCTCACCAAGAGACCCAGTACTTC. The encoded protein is CASSISGDRAHQETQYF.

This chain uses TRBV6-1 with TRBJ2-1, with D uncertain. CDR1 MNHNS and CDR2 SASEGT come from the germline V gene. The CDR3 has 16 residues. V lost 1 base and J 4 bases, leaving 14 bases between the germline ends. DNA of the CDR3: TGTGCCAGCAGTGAAGATTGGTCGGCACCTTACAATGAGCAGTTCTTC. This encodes CASSEDWSAPYNEQFF.

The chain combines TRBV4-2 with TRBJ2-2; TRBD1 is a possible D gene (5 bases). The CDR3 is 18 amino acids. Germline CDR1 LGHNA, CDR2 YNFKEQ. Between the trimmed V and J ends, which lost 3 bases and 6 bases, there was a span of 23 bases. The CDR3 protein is CASSQLGQDPNGPGELFF. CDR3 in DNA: TGTGCCAGCAGCCAGTTGGGGCAGGACCCGAACGGCCCCGGGGAGCTGTTTTTT.

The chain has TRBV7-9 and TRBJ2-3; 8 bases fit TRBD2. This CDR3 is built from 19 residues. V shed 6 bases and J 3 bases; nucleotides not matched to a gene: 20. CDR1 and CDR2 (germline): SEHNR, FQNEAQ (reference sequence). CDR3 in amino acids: CASSYPHSPGTSMTDTQYF. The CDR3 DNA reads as TGTGCCAGCAGTTACCCTCACTCGCCAGGGACTAGTATGACAGATACGCAGTATTTT.

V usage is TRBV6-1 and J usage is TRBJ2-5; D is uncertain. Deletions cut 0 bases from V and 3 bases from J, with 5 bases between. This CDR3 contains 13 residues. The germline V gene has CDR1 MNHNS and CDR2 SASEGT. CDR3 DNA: TGTGCCAGCAGTGAAGCACGAGAAGAGACCCAGTACTTC. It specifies CASSEAREETQYF.

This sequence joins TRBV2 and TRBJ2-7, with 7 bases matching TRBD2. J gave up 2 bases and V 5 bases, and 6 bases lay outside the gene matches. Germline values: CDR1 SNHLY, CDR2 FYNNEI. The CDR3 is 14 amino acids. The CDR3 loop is CASSSGKAAYEQYF. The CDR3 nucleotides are TGTGCCAGCAGTAGCGGGAAAGCCGCCTACGAGCAGTACTTC.

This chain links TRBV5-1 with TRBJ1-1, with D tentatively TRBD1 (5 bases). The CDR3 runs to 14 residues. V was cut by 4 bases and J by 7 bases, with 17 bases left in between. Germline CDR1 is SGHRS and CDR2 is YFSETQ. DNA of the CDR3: TGCGCCAGCAGCGGCCAGGGCCTTGCCCTTGAAGCTTTCTTT. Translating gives CASSGQGLALEAFF.

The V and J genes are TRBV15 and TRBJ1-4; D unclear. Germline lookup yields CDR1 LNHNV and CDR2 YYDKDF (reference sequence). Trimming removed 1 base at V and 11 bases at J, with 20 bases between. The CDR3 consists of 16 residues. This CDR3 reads CATSRVAAGKSGKLFF. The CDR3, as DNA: TGTGCCACCAGCAGAGTTGCGGCAGGCAAGAGTGGGAAACTGTTTTTT.

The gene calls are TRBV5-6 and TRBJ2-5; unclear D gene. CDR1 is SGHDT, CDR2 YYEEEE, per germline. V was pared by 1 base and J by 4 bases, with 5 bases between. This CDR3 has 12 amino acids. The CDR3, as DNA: TGTGCCAGCAGCTTGTCGTTAGAGACCCAGTACTTC. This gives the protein CASSLSLETQYF.

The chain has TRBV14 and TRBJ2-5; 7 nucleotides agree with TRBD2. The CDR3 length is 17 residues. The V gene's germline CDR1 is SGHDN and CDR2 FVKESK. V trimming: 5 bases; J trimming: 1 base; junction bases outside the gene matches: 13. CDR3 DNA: TGTGCCAGCAGCTTCGCTAGCGGAATAAGAACCCAAGAGACCCAGTACTTC. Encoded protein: CASSFASGIRTQETQYF.

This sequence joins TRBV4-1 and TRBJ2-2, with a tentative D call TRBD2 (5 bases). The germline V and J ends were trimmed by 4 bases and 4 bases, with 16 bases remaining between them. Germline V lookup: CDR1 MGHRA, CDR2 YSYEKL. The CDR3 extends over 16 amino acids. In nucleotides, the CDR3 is TGCGCCAGCAGCCCAACTTTGGGAGCCGGCACCGGGGAGCTGTTTTTT. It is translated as CASSPTLGAGTGELFF.